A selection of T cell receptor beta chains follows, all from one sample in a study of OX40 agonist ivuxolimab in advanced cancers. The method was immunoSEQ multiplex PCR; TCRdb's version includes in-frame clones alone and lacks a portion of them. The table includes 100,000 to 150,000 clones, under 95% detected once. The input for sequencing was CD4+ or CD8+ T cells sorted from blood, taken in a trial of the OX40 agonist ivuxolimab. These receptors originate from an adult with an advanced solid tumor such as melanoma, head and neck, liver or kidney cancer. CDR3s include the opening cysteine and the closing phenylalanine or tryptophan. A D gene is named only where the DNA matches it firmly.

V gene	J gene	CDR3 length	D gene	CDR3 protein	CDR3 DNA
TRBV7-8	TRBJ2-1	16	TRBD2	CASSLGLAGGVDEQFF	TGTGCCAGCAGCTTGGGACTAGCGGGAGGTGTGGATGAGCAGTTCTTC
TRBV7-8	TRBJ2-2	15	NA	CASSFMTGNTGELFF	TGTGCCAGCAGCTTCATGACGGGGAACACCGGGGAGCTGTTTTTT
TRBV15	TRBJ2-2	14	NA	CATSRQETTGELFF	TGTGCCACCAGCAGACAGGAAACCACCGGGGAGCTGTTTTTT
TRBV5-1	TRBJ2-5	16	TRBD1	CASSFLTGAGQETQYF	TGCGCCAGCAGCTTCCTGACAGGGGCCGGCCAAGAGACCCAGTACTTC
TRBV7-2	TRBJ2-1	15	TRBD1	CASSFGRGPYNEQFF	TGTGCCAGCAGCTTCGGCAGGGGGCCCTACAATGAGCAGTTCTTC
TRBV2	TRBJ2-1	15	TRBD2	CATRPRASGYNEQFF	TGTGCCACCAGGCCCCGGGCTAGCGGCTACAATGAGCAGTTCTTC
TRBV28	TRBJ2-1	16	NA	CASSLHGGPNDNEQFF	TGTGCCAGCAGTTTACATGGGGGCCCCAACGACAATGAGCAGTTCTTC
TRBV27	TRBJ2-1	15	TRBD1	CASRPGQRIYNEQFF	TGTGCCAGCAGACCGGGACAGAGAATTTACAATGAGCAGTTCTTC
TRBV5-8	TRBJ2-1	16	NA	CASSVVDGRDHVRQFF	TGTGCCAGCAGCGTAGTCGACGGGCGGGACCACGTTCGGCAGTTCTTC
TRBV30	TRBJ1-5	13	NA	CAWSVRDNQPQHF	TGTGCCTGGAGTGTACGAGACAATCAGCCCCAGCATTTT
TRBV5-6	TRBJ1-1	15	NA	CASSLDGFMNTEAFF	TGTGCCAGCAGCTTGGATGGGTTCATGAACACTGAAGCTTTCTTT
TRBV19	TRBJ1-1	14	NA	CASSRQVSGTEAFF	TGTGCCAGTAGTAGACAGGTAAGCGGCACTGAAGCTTTCTTT
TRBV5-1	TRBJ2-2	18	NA	CASNGQGVARGGTGELFF	TGCGCCAGCAACGGACAGGGGGTTGCGCGGGGGGGCACCGGGGAGCTGTTTTTT
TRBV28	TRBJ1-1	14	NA	CASSFGQLATEAFF	TGTGCCAGCAGTTTCGGACAGCTAGCCACTGAAGCTTTCTTT
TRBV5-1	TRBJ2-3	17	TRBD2	CASSLGTSGRGTDTQYF	TGCGCCAGCAGCCTCGGGACTAGCGGGAGGGGCACAGATACGCAGTATTTT
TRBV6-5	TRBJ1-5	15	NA	CASSYNRKPNQPQHF	TGTGCCAGCAGTTACAACCGGAAACCCAATCAGCCCCAGCATTTT
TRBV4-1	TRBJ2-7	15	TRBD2	CASSQVLAGSYEQYF	TGCGCCAGCAGCCAAGTACTAGCGGGCTCCTACGAGCAGTACTTC
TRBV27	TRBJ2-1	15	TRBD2	CASSSGGGSYNEQFF	TGTGCCAGCAGTTCTGGCGGGGGTTCCTACAATGAGCAGTTCTTC
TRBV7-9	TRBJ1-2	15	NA	CASSLGGARVDGYTF	TGTGCCAGCAGCTTAGGAGGGGCCAGGGTGGATGGCTACACCTTC
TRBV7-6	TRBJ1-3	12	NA	CASSSLGNTIYF	TGTGCCAGCAGCTCACTAGGGAACACCATATATTTT
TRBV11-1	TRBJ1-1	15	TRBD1	CASSLRDRERTEAFF	TGTGCCAGCAGCCTCCGGGACAGGGAACGCACTGAAGCTTTCTTT
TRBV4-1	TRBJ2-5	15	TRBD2	CASSQDSGVQETQYF	TGCGCCAGCAGCCAAGATAGCGGGGTACAAGAGACCCAGTACTTC